Shown below are 18 T cell receptor beta chains from a single sample sequenced in a study of tumor and adjacent non-tumor tissue in lung cancer. No cell sorting was done before RNA was extracted from the tissue. The library came from three nested PCR rounds adapted from ARM-PCR protocols. TCRdb called the multiplex PCR reads again in MiXCR, with one record for every CDR3 protein. Among roughly 65,000 distinct CDR3 sequences listed, approximately 63% were seen once. Sequencing used lung tumor tissue. The receptor set was obtained from a man in his fifties or sixties with non-small cell lung cancer.

In regard to this clonotype: One junction end does not reproduce the germline sequence, and a read error may be involved. This rearrangement joins TRBV18 to TRBJ2-7; 8 positions match TRBD1. The CDR3 is made up of 15 amino acids. In germline, CDR1 is KGHSH, CDR2 LQKENI. The CDR3 DNA sequence: TGTGCCAGCTCACCAAGGGGACAGGTTAACGACGAGCAGTATTTC. It encodes CASSPRGQVNDEQYF.

The chain combines TRBV28 with TRBJ1-2; D is perhaps TRBD1 (5 bases). Between the trimmed V and J ends, which lost 7 bases and 13 bases, there was a span of 25 bases. CDR3 length: 14 amino acids. Per germline, CDR1 MDHEN and CDR2 SYDVKM. The CDR3 DNA sequence: TGTGCCAGCATCCCTGGGGCAGGCGACTATGGTTGCACCTTC. Translating it yields CASIPGAGDYGCTF.

Notes on this clonotype: The final CDR3 position lacks the conserved phenylalanine or tryptophan, pointing to a likely read error. The chain joins TRBV5-1 to TRBJ1-6, with TRBD1 matching 8 bases. V lost 0 bases, J lost 7 bases, and 3 bases stayed unmatched. The CDR3 loop spans 15 amino acids. Germline loops: CDR1 SGHRS, CDR2 YFSETQ. CDR3 DNA sequence: TGCGCCAGCAGCTTGGATGGACAGGGAAATTCACCCCTCCACTAT. Encoded protein: CASSLDGQGNSPLHY.

This chain uses TRBV7-9 with TRBJ2-2; 8 bases agree with TRBD1. CDR3 size: 16 residues. Germline CDR1 is SEHNR and CDR2 is FQNEAQ (reference sequence). Germline trimming cut 5 bases from V and 6 bases from J; bases unmatched to any gene: 11. CDR3 residues: CASSLRPEQGAGELFF. The CDR3 DNA is TGTGCCAGCAGCCTTCGTCCGGAACAGGGGGCCGGGGAGCTGTTTTTT. The full variable domain, rest sourced from reference TRBV7-9 and TRBJ2-2, is DTGVSQNPRHKITKRGQNVTFRCDPISEHNRLYWYRQTLGQGPEFLTYFQNEAQLEKSRLLSDRFSAERPKGSFSTLEIQRTEQGDSAMYLCASSLRPEQGAGELFFGEGSRLTVL.

Notes on this clonotype: The CDR3 end shows no conserved phenylalanine or tryptophan, and so a read error is likely. This rearrangement joins TRBV29-1 to TRBJ2-7; D possibly corresponds to TRBD2 (5 bases). This CDR3 spans 12 amino acids. Looked up from germline, CDR1 is SQVTM and CDR2 is ANQGSEA. CDR3 in amino acids: CNARGSAYEQYL. CDR3 DNA: TGCAACGCTCGAGGGAGTGCCTACGAGCAGTACTTA.

As to this clonotype: The junction and the germline gene differ at one end; a read error may be behind it. This CDR3 is CASSSIADTGAFF. CDR3 in DNA: TGTGCCAGCAGCTCAATTGCCGACACTGGAGCTTTCTTT. V is TRBV7-8 and J is TRBJ1-1, with unresolved D. Germline-derived CDR1 and CDR2 are SGHVS and FQNEAQ. The CDR3 has 13 residues.

Remarks on this clonotype: One junction end does not reproduce the germline sequence, and a read error may be involved. The chain has TRBV11-2 and TRBJ2-3, with D tentatively TRBD2 (6 bases). Per germline, CDR1 SGHAT and CDR2 FQNNGV. The CDR3 sequence is 12 residues long. CDR3 bases: TGTCCCAGCAGCTATGACCGCGGGACGCAATATTTT. Encoded protein: CPSSYDRGTQYF.

A word on this clonotype: This may be a read error: a much more frequent sequence differs by one nucleotide. The chain combines TRBV5-4 with TRBJ2-1; D remains unclear. The CDR3 is 11 residues long. Germline assignment: CDR1 SGHNT and CDR2 YYREEE (reference sequence). The CDR3 DNA reads as TGTGCCAGCAGCCATAACAATGAGCCGTTCTTC. Translated, it gives CASSHNNEPFF.

Concerning this clonotype itself: The junction departs from germline at one end; a sequencing error may be responsible. The rearrangement joins TRBV5-1 to TRBJ1-1; possible D gene TRBD1, 6 bases. The germline V gene has CDR1 SGHRS and CDR2 YFSETQ. The CDR3 has 13 residues. The DNA of the CDR3 is TGCCCCAGCAGTCAGGGGCCGAACACTGAAGCTTTCTTT. Amino acid sequence: CPSSQGPNTEAFF.

As regards this clonotype: At one end the junction does not follow the germline gene, possibly because of a read error. The chain is built from TRBV19 and TRBJ1-1; weak D call: TRBD1 (5 bases). CDR3 size: 14 residues. Germline V gene sequence: CDR1 LNHDA, CDR2 SQIVND (reference sequence). The CDR3 region has the DNA TGTGCCAGTAGTATGAATAGGGAGGACACTGAAGCCTTCTTT. Its protein is CASSMNREDTEAFF. Complete variable domain (other parts from reference TRBV19 and TRBJ1-1): DGGITQSPKYLFRKEGQNVTLSCEQNLNHDAMYWYRQDPGQGLRLIYYSQIVNDFQKGDIAEGYSVSREKKESFPLTVTSAQKNPTAFYLCASSMNREDTEAFFGQGTRLTVV.

Only a few counts were recorded for this clonotype. The gene calls are TRBV5-1 and TRBJ1-2; 7 bases are a match to TRBD1. J gave up 0 bases and V 0 bases, and 5 bases lay outside the gene matches. The CDR3 runs 16 residues. Per germline, CDR1 SGHRS and CDR2 YFSETQ. DNA for the CDR3: TGCGCCAGCAGCTTGGGCTCCGGGACAGCTAACTATGGCTACACCTTC. Encoded protein: CASSLGSGTANYGYTF.

The chain has TRBV5-1 and TRBJ1-2; tentatively, D is TRBD1 (5 bases). This CDR3 spans 15 amino acids. Per the germline V gene, CDR1 is SGHRS and CDR2 is YFSETQ. V dropped 0 bases and J dropped 5 bases, with 14 bases sitting between them. As DNA, the CDR3 is TGCGCCAGCAGCTTGGCCGGGGACGGAAAATATGGCTACACCTTC. It translates to CASSLAGDGKYGYTF.

The chain joins TRBV6-1 to TRBJ1-5, with D hard to call. The CDR3 is 17 amino acids. Germline assignment: CDR1 MNHNS and CDR2 SASEGT. V gave up 3 bases and J gave up 6 bases, with 21 bases separating them. The CDR3 here is CASSDLGIRPYVQPQHF. The DNA for the CDR3 is TGTGCCAGCAGTGATCTAGGAATTAGGCCGTATGTTCAGCCCCAGCATTTT.

For this clonotype: The conserved final phenylalanine or tryptophan is absent from the CDR3, which likely points to a read error. The gene calls are TRBV5-5 and TRBJ1-1; D gene unclear. The length of the CDR3 is 13 residues. CDR1 is SGHKS and CDR2 is YYEKEE in the germline V gene (reference sequence). Trimming shortened V by 5 bases and J by 7 bases, and 15 bases separated the two germline ends. The CDR3 DNA sequence: TGTGCCAGCAGGACTATATGGTTTCGTGAAGCTTTCCTT. This sequence encodes CASRTIWFREAFL.

In this sample, this clonotype turned up a few times. The rearrangement joins TRBV20-1 to TRBJ1-2; 7 bases line up with TRBD1. Germline CDR1 is DFQATT and CDR2 is SNEGSKA (reference sequence). With V trimmed by 3 bases and J by 4 bases, 5 bases remained unmatched. This CDR3 has 13 amino acids. The CDR3: CSARDRTLYGYTF. The DNA of the CDR3 is TGCAGTGCTAGGGACAGGACCCTCTATGGCTACACCTTC.

The V gene is TRBV6-5, the J gene TRBJ2-1, with D possibly TRBD2 on 7 matching bases. V dropped 6 bases and J dropped 7 bases, with 13 bases sitting between them. Germline loops: CDR1 MNHEY, CDR2 SVGAGI. CDR3 length equals 13 residues. The CDR3 coding sequence is TGTGCCAGCAGACGGGGGGCGCGGAATGAGCAGTTCTTC. Amino acid sequence: CASRRGARNEQFF.

This clonotype was seen repeatedly, ten times or more. The V gene is TRBV5-4, the J gene TRBJ2-1; 10 nucleotides agree with TRBD2. V lost 3 bases to trimming and J lost 8 bases; unmatched junction nucleotides: 8. Germline assignment: CDR1 SGHNT and CDR2 YYREEE (reference sequence). The CDR3 is 15 amino acids. CDR3 amino acids: CASSSSGRARDEQFF. The CDR3 DNA reads TGTGCCAGCAGCTCTAGCGGGAGAGCGCGCGATGAGCAGTTCTTC.

In regard to this clonotype: A much larger clone sits a single nucleotide away, making a read error possible. The rearrangement uses TRBV6-5 and TRBJ2-3; TRBD2 aligns across 14 bases. Per the germline V gene, CDR1 is MNHEY and CDR2 is SVGAGI. The CDR3 spans 17 residues. The CDR3 sequence: CACSPGTSGGRTNTQYF. CDR3 in DNA: TGTGCCTGCAGTCCCGGGACTAGCGGGGGTAGGACGAATACGCAGTATTTT.